The text below deals with one T cell receptor (beta chain). Its antigen is unknown. The method, 5' RACE with UMI labels, was used to prepare the TRB cDNA libraries. TCRdb reanalyzed the 5' RACE reads, giving one entry per CDR3 protein sequence and no DNA. Recorded for this sample: around 150,000 distinct CDR3 sequences. CDR1 is DFQATT, CDR2 SNEGSKA, per germline (reference sequence). CDR3 length: 16 residues. This entry is derived from a study of CXCR3-negative and CXCR3-positive naive CD8 T cells. Notes on the study in general: In CXCR3-positive naive cells, the TRB CDR3s were more hydrophobic than in CXCR3-negative naive cells. TRBV-TRBJ usage matched between naive CXCR3-negative and CXCR3-positive cells but not between memory cells.

This chain links TRBV20-1 with TRBJ2-1; TCRdb selects TRBD2, and the lack of DNA leaves this call unchecked. This receptor was obtained from a human donor in good health. Some clones in this sample may be carry-over from other donors' samples. Sequenced sample: naive CXCR3+ CD8+ T cells from blood. The subset was: CD45RO-CCR7+CD27+CD95- naive CD8+ T cells expressing CXCR3 (TNR3+). The CDR3 sequence is CSARSRTRFTSNEQFF.